Each of the 22 T cell receptor beta chains below was sequenced from the same sample in a study of blood T cell repertoires in COVID-19. Some clones are missing from TCRdb's copy, which holds only in-frame ones; the method was immunoSEQ multiplex PCR. Among over 300,000 clones listed, 86% were seen once. Material for sequencing was peripheral blood. Receptors were obtained from a woman aged 45-65 years with acute or convalescent COVID-19.

In its sample, this clone was seen once. The chain links TRBV10-1 to TRBJ2-7; 9 bases are shared with TRBD1. From germline, CDR1 is WNHNN and CDR2 SYGVQD (reference sequence). V was clipped by 4 bases and J by 3 bases; unmatched bases: 10. The CDR3 extends over 16 amino acids. The CDR3 DNA is TGCGCCAGCAGTGTAACCGGGACAGGGACTTTCTACGAGCAGTACTTC. Its translation is CASSVTGTGTFYEQYF.

This chain connects TRBV5-1 to TRBJ2-5; D perhaps matches TRBD1 (6 bases). V gave up 4 bases and J gave up 2 bases, with 15 bases separating them. The CDR3 consists of 15 residues. The germline V gene encodes CDR1 SGHRS and CDR2 YFSETQ. The CDR3 loop is CASSTSTGLQETQYF. CDR3 sequence (DNA): TGCGCCAGCAGCACCTCGACAGGCCTTCAAGAGACCCAGTACTTC.

The chain joins TRBV5-8 to TRBJ1-4; D gene uncertain. V lost 0 bases to trimming and J lost 8 bases, with 17 bases between them. This CDR3 is 16 amino acids long. CDR1 is SGHTS, CDR2 YDEGEE, per germline. The CDR3 protein is CASSLAELKRGEKLFF. The CDR3 DNA reads as TGTGCCAGCAGCTTGGCCGAGCTAAAGCGCGGGGAAAAACTGTTTTTT.

This clone has a handful of counts. The chain has TRBV7-8 and TRBJ1-5, with D maybe TRBD1 (5 bases). Trimming removed 4 bases from V and 9 bases from J, with 13 bases in between. Germline-derived CDR1 and CDR2 are SGHVS and FQNEAQ. The CDR3 is 13 residues long. In nucleotides, the CDR3 is TGTGCCAGCAGCTCCTCCCGGGGGGGGCCCCAGCATTTT. Protein product: CASSSSRGGPQHF.

The CDR3 sequence is CASSFGGADGYQPQHF. The CDR3 DNA follows: TGCGCCAGCAGCTTTGGAGGGGCAGACGGGTATCAGCCCCAGCATTTT. V usage is TRBV5-1 and J usage is TRBJ1-5, with D perhaps matching TRBD1 (5 bases). The V end was cut by 2 bases, the J end by 5 bases, with 17 bases between. CDR3 size: 16 residues. Germline CDR1 SGHRS, CDR2 YFSETQ.

This clone was counted a few times. The V gene is TRBV7-9, the J gene TRBJ1-5; a weak D match, TRBD1 (6 bases). V was cut by 1 base and J by 3 bases, with 16 bases left in between. The CDR3 spans 17 residues. The germline V gene encodes CDR1 SEHNR and CDR2 FQNEAQ (reference sequence). The CDR3 loop is CASSLGLYRQDNQPQHF. CDR3 nucleotides: TGTGCCAGCAGCTTAGGGCTCTATAGACAGGACAATCAGCCCCAGCATTTT. Together with reference TRBV7-9 and TRBJ1-5, the CDR3 gives the full variable domain: DTGVSQNPRHKITKRGQNVTFRCDPISEHNRLYWYRQTLGQGPEFLTYFQNEAQLEKSRLLSDRFSAERPKGSFSTLEIQRTEQGDSAMYLCASSLGLYRQDNQPQHFGDGTRLSIL.

The V gene is TRBV5-1, the J gene TRBJ1-1, with TRBD1 matching 7 bases. CDR1 is SGHRS and CDR2 is YFSETQ in the germline V gene. The length of the CDR3 is 14 residues. V lost 7 bases and J lost 0; bases outside the gene matches: 6. The chain's CDR3 is CASGTGTVNTEAFF. CDR3 DNA: TGCGCCAGCGGTACCGGGACAGTGAACACTGAAGCTTTCTTT.

The rearrangement uses TRBV19 and TRBJ2-1; D possibly corresponds to TRBD2 (6 bases). Deletions cut 7 bases from V and 10 bases from J, with 17 bases between. This CDR3 is 13 amino acids long. In germline, CDR1 is LNHDA, CDR2 SQIVND (reference sequence). CDR3 sequence: CASIGGRMEEQFF. The DNA of the CDR3 is TGTGCCAGTATTGGGGGGAGGATGGAAGAGCAGTTCTTC.

V usage is TRBV7-9 and J usage is TRBJ1-1; unclear D gene. The V gene lost 2 bases and the J gene lost 1 base, with 8 bases spanning the gap. CDR3 length equals 14 residues. Germline values: CDR1 SEHNR, CDR2 FQNEAQ (reference sequence). CDR3 bases: TGTGCCAGCAGCTTATTCGGAGAGAACACTGAAGCTTTCTTT. Translating it yields CASSLFGENTEAFF.

The V call is TRBV14, the J call TRBJ1-2; D may be TRBD1 (6 bases). Trimming cost V 3 bases and J 4 bases, with 9 bases left between them. Germline V gene data show CDR1 as SGHDN and CDR2 as FVKESK. This CDR3 region has 13 residues. CDR3 bases: TGTGCCAGCAGCCATATGGGGGCCTATGGCTACACCTTC. Protein product: CASSHMGAYGYTF.

J is TRBJ2-5 and V is TRBV3-1 (or the pseudogene TRBV3-2); D is ambiguous. Germline CDR1 is LGHDT and CDR2 is YNNKEL (reference sequence). This CDR3 has 11 amino acids. The V end lost 5 bases, the J end lost 4 bases, and 5 bases lay between the germline ends. CDR3 in amino acids: CASSYRETQYF. The CDR3 nucleotides are TGTGCCAGCAGCTATCGAGAGACCCAGTACTTC.

The chain has TRBV7-2 and TRBJ2-2; the D gene is possibly TRBD1 (5 bases). The germline CDR1 and CDR2 sequences are SGHTA and FQGNSA. V dropped 4 bases and J dropped 6 bases, with 12 bases sitting between them. The CDR3 loop spans 14 amino acids. The CDR3, as DNA: TGTGCCAGCAGCTCCGTATCAGGGTCCGGGGAGCTGTTTTTT. Translation gives CASSSVSGSGELFF.

This chain links TRBV7-9 with TRBJ1-6; TRBD1 aligns across 10 bases. With 4 bases clipped from V and 7 bases from J, the junction kept 4 bases outside the gene matches. The CDR3 consists of 15 residues. Germline V gene data show CDR1 as SEHNR and CDR2 as FQNEAQ (reference sequence). The CDR3, as DNA: TGTGCCAGCAGCTCCCTGGACAGGGGGAATTCACCCCTCCACTTT. It is translated as CASSSLDRGNSPLHF. The full variable domain, in which reference TRBV7-9 and TRBJ1-6 provide the parts outside the CDR3, is DTGVSQNPRHKITKRGQNVTFRCDPISEHNRLYWYRQTLGQGPEFLTYFQNEAQLEKSRLLSDRFSAERPKGSFSTLEIQRTEQGDSAMYLCASSSLDRGNSPLHFGNGTRLTVT.

The rearrangement uses TRBV23-1 and TRBJ2-1; TRBD2 matches at 9 bases. TRBV23-1 is designated an ORF whose function remains uncertain. J was trimmed by 8 bases and V by 9 bases; bases with no gene match: 11. This CDR3 spans 14 amino acids. CDR3: CARGGGRAVDEQFF. For the CDR3, the DNA is TGCGCCAGAGGGGGCGGGAGGGCAGTCGATGAGCAGTTCTTC.

This rearrangement joins TRBV19 to TRBJ1-2, with 8 bases lining up with TRBD1. The ends lost 5 bases at V and 5 bases at J; junction bases unmatched: 7. The CDR3 is made up of 14 amino acids. CDR1 and CDR2 (germline): LNHDA, SQIVND (reference sequence). The CDR3 DNA sequence: TGTGCCAGTAGTCAGGGGGCAACGGCGTATGGCTACACCTTC. Translated, it gives CASSQGATAYGYTF.

The chain has TRBV24-1 and TRBJ2-2; weak D call: TRBD1 (6 bases). The V gene lost 4 bases and the J gene lost 0 bases, with 14 bases spanning the gap. Germline V gene lookup returns CDR1 KGHDR and CDR2 SFDVKD. The CDR3 runs to 17 residues. CDR3 loop: CATSDTQQGANTGELFF. CDR3 DNA sequence: TGTGCCACCAGTGACACTCAACAGGGCGCGAACACCGGGGAGCTGTTTTTT.

This clone was observed a handful of times. The chain employs TRBV7-2 and TRBJ2-7, with 10 bases matching TRBD2. CDR1 SGHTA and CDR2 FQGNSA come from the germline V gene. The ends lost 1 base at V and 6 bases at J; junction bases unmatched: 9. CDR3 size: 16 residues. The CDR3 is CASSLVSSGSTAEQYF. The DNA for the CDR3 is TGTGCCAGCAGCTTAGTCTCTAGCGGGAGTACGGCCGAGCAGTACTTC.

In regard to this clone: Its ends do not fully match the called genes, so a read error is possible. The chain couples TRBV7-7 to TRBJ2-3; 7 nucleotides agree with TRBD2. Per the germline V gene, CDR1 is SSHAT and CDR2 is FNYEAQ (reference sequence). CDR3 size: 15 residues. CDR3 nucleotides: TGTGCTAGCAGCTTAATGGCGGGAGCCGCAGATACGCAGTATTTT. Translating it yields CASSLMAGAADTQYF.

This sequence joins TRBV7-3 and TRBJ2-1, with TRBD2 matching over 10 bases. Germline-derived CDR1 and CDR2 are SGHTA and FQGTGA. This CDR3 is built from 17 residues. J was trimmed by 5 bases and V by 1 base; bases with no gene match: 8. CDR3 protein: CASSLIGLAGVHNEQFF. CDR3 DNA sequence: TGTGCCAGCAGCTTAATAGGGCTAGCGGGAGTCCACAATGAGCAGTTCTTC.

This chain uses TRBV5-1 with TRBJ1-2; D is unresolved. CDR1 and CDR2 (germline): SGHRS, YFSETQ. This CDR3 is 14 amino acids long. V lost 0 bases and J 3 bases, leaving 9 bases between the germline ends. The CDR3 region has the DNA TGCGCCAGCAGCTTGGGCGTGGCGGACTATGGCTACACCTTC. Its protein is CASSLGVADYGYTF.

V and J are TRBV5-6 and TRBJ2-7, with 14 bases fitting TRBD2. The junction had 4 bases not matched to a gene; V was cut back by 2 bases and J by 6 bases. Germline loops: CDR1 SGHDT, CDR2 YYEEEE. This CDR3 has 15 amino acids. CDR3 DNA sequence: TGTGCCAGCAGCTTACTGACTAGCGGGAGGGCCGAGCAGTACTTC. Its protein is CASSLLTSGRAEQYF. Supplemented by reference TRBV5-6 and TRBJ2-7, the full variable domain reads DAGVTQSPTHLIKTRGQQVTLRCSPKSGHDTVSWYQQALGQGPQFIFQYYEEEERQRGNFPDRFSGHQFPNYSSELNVNALLLGDSALYLCASSLLTSGRAEQYFGPGTRLTVT.

The chain employs TRBV30 and TRBJ1-5, with 10 positions matching TRBD1. The germline V gene has CDR1 GTSNPN and CDR2 SVGIG (reference sequence). This CDR3 is 15 amino acids long. V gave up 2 bases and J gave up 7 bases; unmatched junction bases: 8. In DNA, the CDR3 is TGTGCCTGGAGTAGTGGGACAGGGGCGAAGCAGCCCCAGCATTTT. Translating gives CAWSSGTGAKQPQHF.